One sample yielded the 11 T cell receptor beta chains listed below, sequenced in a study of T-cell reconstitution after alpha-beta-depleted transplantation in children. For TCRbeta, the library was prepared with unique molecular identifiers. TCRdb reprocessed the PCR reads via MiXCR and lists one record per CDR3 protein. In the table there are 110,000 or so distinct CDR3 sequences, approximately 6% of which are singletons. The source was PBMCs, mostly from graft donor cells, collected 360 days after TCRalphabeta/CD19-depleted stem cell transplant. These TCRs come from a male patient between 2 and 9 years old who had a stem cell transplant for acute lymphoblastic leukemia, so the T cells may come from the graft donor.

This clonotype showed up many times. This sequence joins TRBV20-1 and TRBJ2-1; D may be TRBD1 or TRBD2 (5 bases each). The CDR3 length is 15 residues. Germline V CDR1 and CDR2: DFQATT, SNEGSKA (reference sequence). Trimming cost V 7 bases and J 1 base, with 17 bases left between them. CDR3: CSVLGASPSYNEQFF. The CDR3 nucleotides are TGCAGTGTCCTCGGGGCTAGCCCTTCCTACAATGAGCAGTTCTTC.

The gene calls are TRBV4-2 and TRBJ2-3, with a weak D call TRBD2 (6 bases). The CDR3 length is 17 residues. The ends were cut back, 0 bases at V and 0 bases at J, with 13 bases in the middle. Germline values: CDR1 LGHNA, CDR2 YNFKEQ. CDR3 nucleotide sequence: TGTGCCAGCAGCCAAGAATGGCACAGCGGGAGCACAGATACGCAGTATTTT. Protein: CASSQEWHSGSTDTQYF.

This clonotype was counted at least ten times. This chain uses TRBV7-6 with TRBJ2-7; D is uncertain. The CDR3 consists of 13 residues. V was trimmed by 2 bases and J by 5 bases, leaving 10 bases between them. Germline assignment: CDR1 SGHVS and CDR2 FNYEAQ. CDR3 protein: CASSLWGENEQYF. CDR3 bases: TGTGCCAGCAGCTTATGGGGTGAAAACGAGCAGTACTTC.

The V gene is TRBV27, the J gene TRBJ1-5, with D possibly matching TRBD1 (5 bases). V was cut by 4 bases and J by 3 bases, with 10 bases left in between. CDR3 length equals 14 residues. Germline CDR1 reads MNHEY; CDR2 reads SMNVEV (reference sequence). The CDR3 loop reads CASSSPGLNQPQHF. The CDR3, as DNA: TGTGCCAGCAGTTCACCAGGGCTCAATCAGCCCCAGCATTTT.

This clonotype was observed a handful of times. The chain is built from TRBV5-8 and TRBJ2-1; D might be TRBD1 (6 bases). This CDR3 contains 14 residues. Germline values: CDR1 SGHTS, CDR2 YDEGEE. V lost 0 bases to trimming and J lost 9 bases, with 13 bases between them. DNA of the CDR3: TGTGCCAGCAGCTTGGGGGGGCTAAGGCGTGAGCAGTTCTTC. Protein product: CASSLGGLRREQFF. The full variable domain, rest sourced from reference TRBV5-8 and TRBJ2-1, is EAGVTQSPTHLIKTRGQQATLRCSPISGHTSVYWYQQALGLGLQFLLWYDEGEERNRGNFPPRFSGRQFPNYSSELNVNALELEDSALYLCASSLGGLRREQFFGPGTRLTVL.

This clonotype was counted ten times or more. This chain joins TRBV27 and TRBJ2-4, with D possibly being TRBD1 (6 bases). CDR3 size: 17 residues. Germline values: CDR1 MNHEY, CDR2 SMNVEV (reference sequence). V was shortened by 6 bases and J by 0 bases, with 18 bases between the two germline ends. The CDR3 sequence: CASSLGASNLAKNIQYF. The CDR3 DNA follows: TGTGCCAGCAGCCTGGGGGCGTCGAACTTAGCCAAAAACATTCAGTACTTC.

CDR3 protein: CAWRGRRASDTQYF. The CDR3 DNA is TGTGCCTGGAGGGGGCGACGGGCCTCGGATACGCAGTATTTT. The chain employs TRBV30 and TRBJ2-3; D is possibly TRBD1 (5 bases). The CDR3 is 14 residues long. Germline V gene sequence: CDR1 GTSNPN, CDR2 SVGIG (reference sequence). V lost 3 bases, J lost 6 bases, and 16 bases lay in between.

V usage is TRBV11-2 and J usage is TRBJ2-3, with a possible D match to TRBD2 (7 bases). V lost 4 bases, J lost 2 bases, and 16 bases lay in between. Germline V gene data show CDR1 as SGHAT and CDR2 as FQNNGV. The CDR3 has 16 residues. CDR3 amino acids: CASSWFGGQYTDTQYF. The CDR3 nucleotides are TGTGCCAGCAGCTGGTTCGGGGGGCAATACACAGATACGCAGTATTTT.

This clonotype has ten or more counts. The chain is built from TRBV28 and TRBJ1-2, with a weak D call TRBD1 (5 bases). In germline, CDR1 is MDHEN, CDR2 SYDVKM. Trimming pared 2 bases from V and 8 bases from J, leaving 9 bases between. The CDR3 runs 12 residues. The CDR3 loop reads CASSLQGKGYTF. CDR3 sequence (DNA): TGTGCCAGCAGTTTACAGGGAAAAGGCTACACCTTC.

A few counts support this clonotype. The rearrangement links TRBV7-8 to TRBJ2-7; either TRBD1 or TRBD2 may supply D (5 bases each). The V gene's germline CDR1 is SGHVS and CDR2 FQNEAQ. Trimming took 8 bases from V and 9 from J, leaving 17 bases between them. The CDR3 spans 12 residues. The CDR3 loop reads CASRDHRLTQYF. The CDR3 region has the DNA TGTGCCAGCCGGGACCACCGCTTGACGCAGTACTTC.

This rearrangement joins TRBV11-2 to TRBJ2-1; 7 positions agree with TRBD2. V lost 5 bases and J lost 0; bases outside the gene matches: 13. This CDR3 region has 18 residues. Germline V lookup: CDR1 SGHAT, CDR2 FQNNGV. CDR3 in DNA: TGTGCCAGCAGCCCCCCTTATACGGGAGGAAGCTCCTACAATGAGCAGTTCTTC. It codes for CASSPPYTGGSSYNEQFF.